These 14 T cell receptor beta chains originate from one sample sequenced in a study of vaccination effects on CD4 cells after COVID-19. Viral peptide pools were used in the ViraFEST assay to expand antigen-specific CD4+ T cells, and sequencing came afterward. Following a roughly 9-day culture, CD4+ T cells were purified. Vaccination of participants consisted of two doses of either the BNT162b2 or mRNA-1273 vaccine. No antigen has been identified for these receptors. The protocol was immunoSEQ multiplex PCR, while the TCRdb copy is restricted to in-frame clones and leaves out a portion. The table lists 25,000 to 35,000 clones, roughly 80% of them singletons. The sequencing used CD4+ T cells from PBMCs cultured with SARS-CoV-2 spike peptides, collected after COVID-19 vaccination. The receptors originated from a human donor who received a COVID-19 vaccine. Some clones in this sample may be carry-over from other donors' samples.

The V gene is TRBV2, the J gene TRBJ2-2, with TRBD2 matching over 11 bases. The CDR3 runs 13 residues. Germline CDR1 is SNHLY and CDR2 is FYNNEI. The V gene end was trimmed by 8 bases and the J gene end by 6 bases; junction bases not matched to a gene: 2. The CDR3 DNA follows: TGTGCCAGCGTAGCGGGGGGGTCCGGGGAGCTGTTTTTT. It is translated as CASVAGGSGELFF.

The chain recombines TRBV5-8 with TRBJ1-2; no firm D call. This CDR3 is 13 amino acids long. The V gene's germline CDR1 is SGHTS and CDR2 YDEGEE. The V end was cut by 4 bases, the J end by 3 bases, with 10 bases between. The CDR3 coding sequence is TGTGCCAGCAGCGTTAAGAGATACTATGGCTACACCTTC. Its protein product is CASSVKRYYGYTF.

The chain couples TRBV2 to TRBJ2-3, with 16 positions matching TRBD2. Germline CDR1 reads SNHLY; CDR2 reads FYNNEI. The CDR3 extends over 17 amino acids. J gave up 5 bases and V 5 bases, and 7 bases lay outside the gene matches. The CDR3: CASSRPGLAGGRDTQYF. Here the CDR3 DNA reads TGTGCCAGCAGTCGTCCGGGACTAGCGGGGGGGCGAGATACGCAGTATTTT.

By sample fraction, this clone is medium-sized (0.01 to 0.1%). This chain connects TRBV27 to TRBJ2-1; TRBD2 matches 10 bases. The CDR3 covers 14 residues. The germline V gene has CDR1 MNHEY and CDR2 SMNVEV (reference sequence). The V segment lost 6 bases and the J segment 6 bases; nucleotides outside the gene matches: 5. Here the CDR3 reads CASRKRGGSNEQFF. CDR3 in DNA: TGTGCCAGCAGGAAGCGGGGGGGCTCCAATGAGCAGTTCTTC.

The J gene is TRBJ1-1, the V gene TRBV10-1; no firm D call. The CDR3 is made up of 15 amino acids. V lost 3 bases to trimming and J lost 0 bases, with 11 bases between them. Germline V CDR1 and CDR2: WNHNN, SYGVQD (reference sequence). The CDR3 DNA sequence: TGCGCCAGCAGTGAAGGACGGTCCATGAACACTGAAGCTTTCTTT. Its translation: CASSEGRSMNTEAFF.

This chain joins TRBV29-1 and TRBJ1-1; tentative D call: TRBD1 (6 bases). Per germline, CDR1 SQVTM and CDR2 ANQGSEA. Trimming stripped 6 bases from V and 1 base from J, with 12 bases between. CDR3 length: 13 residues. CDR3 coding DNA: TGCAGCGTGAAGGGACAACCGAACACTGAAGCTTTCTTT. The encoded protein is CSVKGQPNTEAFF.

The chain couples TRBV9 to TRBJ2-3; 9 bases are shared with TRBD2. Germline V lookup: CDR1 SGDLS, CDR2 YYNGEE. The CDR3 loop spans 14 amino acids. The V and J ends lost 5 bases and 3 bases, in that order; junction bases with no gene match: 4. This CDR3 is CASRPGLATDTQYF. The CDR3 nucleotides read TGTGCCAGCAGACCGGGACTAGCAACAGATACGCAGTATTTT.

CDR3 DNA sequence: TGTGCCAGCAGTGAATACCAGGGACAAGAGACCCAGTACTTC. Protein sequence: CASSEYQGQETQYF. The V call is TRBV25-1, the J call TRBJ2-5; D possibly corresponds to TRBD1 (5 bases). In germline, CDR1 is MGHDK, CDR2 SYGVNS. This CDR3 contains 14 residues. V lost 0 bases to trimming and J lost 2 bases, with 7 bases between them.

The CDR3 DNA reads TGTGCCAGCAGCGTATTACCCCGACTGGCCAAGAACACCGGGGAGCTGTTTTTT. This gives the protein CASSVLPRLAKNTGELFF. The chain recombines TRBV9 with TRBJ2-2; D is uncertain. Between the trimmed V and J ends, which lost 1 base and 1 base, there was a span of 17 bases. The V gene's germline CDR1 is SGDLS and CDR2 YYNGEE. The CDR3 loop spans 18 amino acids. Variable domain in full (rest from reference TRBV9 and TRBJ2-2): DSGVTQTPKHLITATGQRVTLRCSPRSGDLSVYWYQQSLDQGLQFLIQYYNGEERAKGNILERFSAQQFPDLHSELNLSSLELGDSALYFCASSVLPRLAKNTGELFFGEGSRLTVL.

V and J are TRBV5-6 and TRBJ2-7; 10 bases agree with TRBD1. The CDR3 is 16 residues long. Germline lookup yields CDR1 SGHDT and CDR2 YYEEEE. The V and J ends lost 4 bases and 2 bases, in that order; junction bases with no gene match: 9. In DNA form, the CDR3 reads TGTGCCAGCAGCCGAGACAGGGGGCAGCTGCCCTACGAGCAGTACGTC. It translates to CASSRDRGQLPYEQYV.

The V gene is TRBV18, the J gene TRBJ1-1; 7 bases align to TRBD1. Germline-derived CDR1 and CDR2 are KGHSH and LQKENI. The CDR3 is made up of 14 amino acids. The V and J ends lost 3 bases and 6 bases, in that order; junction bases with no gene match: 7. CDR3 nucleotide sequence: TGTGCCAGCTCACCTCAGACAGGGTCCCCTGAAGCTTTCTTT. It codes for CASSPQTGSPEAFF. The full variable domain, in which reference TRBV18 and TRBJ1-1 provide the parts outside the CDR3, is NAGVMQNPRHLVRRRGQEARLRCSPMKGHSHVYWYRQLPEEGLKFMVYLQKENIIDESGMPKERFSAEFPKEGPSILRIQQVVRGDSAAYFCASSPQTGSPEAFFGQGTRLTVV.

The chain joins TRBV2 to TRBJ1-3; D is possibly TRBD1 (5 bases). Trimming shortened V by 5 bases and J by 0 bases, and 20 bases separated the two germline ends. CDR3 length: 18 residues. Germline-derived CDR1 and CDR2 are SNHLY and FYNNEI. The CDR3 sequence: CASSLFGRGLSSGNTIYF. The CDR3 bases are TGTGCCAGCAGTCTCTTCGGACGGGGACTAAGCTCTGGAAACACCATATATTTT.

The rearrangement joins TRBV9 to TRBJ1-3; tentative D call: TRBD1 (6 bases). Per germline, CDR1 SGDLS and CDR2 YYNGEE. The CDR3 loop spans 16 amino acids. Deletions cut 0 bases from V and 1 base from J, with 11 bases between. The CDR3 DNA sequence: TGTGCCAGCAGCGTAGGGTGGGGGGCATCTGGAAACACCATATATTTT. It encodes CASSVGWGASGNTIYF.

This rearrangement joins TRBV3-1 (or the pseudogene TRBV3-2) to TRBJ2-1; 10 nucleotides align to TRBD2. The germline V gene has CDR1 LGHDT and CDR2 YNNKEL (reference sequence). The CDR3 runs to 15 residues. V dropped 4 bases and J dropped 2; count of bases not matched to a gene: 2. CDR3 loop: CASSRTSGAYNEQFF. The CDR3 DNA follows: TGTGCCAGCAGCCGAACTAGCGGGGCCTACAATGAGCAGTTCTTC.